This T cell receptor beta chain derives from a study of blood T cell repertoires in COVID-19. Study in general: Some COVID-19 samples were acute and others convalescent; all came from the United States, Italy and Spain.

V lost 1 base, J lost 3 bases, and 2 bases stayed unmatched. CDR3 length: 15 residues. The germline V gene has CDR1 SGHNT and CDR2 YENEEA. Libraries were prepared by immunoSEQ multiplex PCR; TCRdb keeps only in-frame clonotypes and omits some of them. The top ten clones hold approximately 9.4% of a sample with around 190,000 clones, approximately 88% of them seen once. The sequence derives from a woman aged 18 to 35 who had recovered from COVID-19. The J gene is TRBJ2-3, the V gene TRBV11-3; 9 nucleotides agree with TRBD2. The material sequenced was PBMCs or T cells enriched from blood (not recorded which). The CDR3 loop is CASSLGTSGTDTQYF. DNA of the CDR3: TGTGCCAGCAGCTTAGGTACTAGCGGGACAGATACGCAGTATTTT.